This T cell receptor (beta chain) originates from a study of blood T cells in healthy people across ages (dated by TCRdb to between 2015 and 2017). Some background on the complete study: In model experiments, roughly one uniquely barcoded TCR beta cDNA molecule per two T cells was captured by template switching. Using deep sequencing normalized with unique cDNA molecular identifiers, the study measured how TCR beta repertoire diversity changes with age. Four age groups were formed from the donors: young (average approximately 15 years), middle-aged (around 39), aged (around 62) and long-lived (approximately 78). Donors of different ages were randomly distributed across sequencing lanes to avoid experimental bias. Using the same blood draw, the study looked at two additional independent replicas of 1 million unique cDNA reads for two donors, one aged 18 to 30 and the other aged 80 or older.

General findings and caveats noted by the study authors: Because profiling used bulk unsorted PBMCs, naive and antigen-experienced compartments could not be compared conclusively. Estimates of total diversity based on one million sequenced T cells were regarded as lower bounds and as underestimates. Donor CMV infection status was unknown, potentially confounding age-related changes in expanded clonotypes. A strong correlation was found between observed TCR beta diversity and the percentage of naive T cells measured by flow cytometry. As age increased, observed TCR beta diversity per million T cells dropped in a roughly linear way, and a significant reduction was already evident by age 40. Compared with the aged group, the long-lived group had more naive CD4+ T cells, fewer expanded clones and increased TCR diversity, a pattern suggesting age selection.

The CDR3 starts with the cysteine, ends with the phenylalanine, and has 14 residues. Just CDR3 DNA is preserved here, 42 bases in frame from base 1. The germline V gene (reference sequence) gives CDR1 as DFQATT and CDR2 as SNEGSKA. After removal of 4 bases from V and 4 bases from J, the junction retains 4 bases not matched to a gene. The 40 or so donors, aged about 6 to 95 years, were systemically healthy Caucasian individuals from Russia. Each donor gave approximately 9.4 milliliters of peripheral blood, drawn into EDTA-treated Vacutainer tubes. Ficoll-Paque density-gradient centrifugation was used to isolate PBMCs, with at least 7 million per sample. Trizol reagent was used to extract total RNA from PBMCs, with at least 5 micrograms per sample. For every donor, flow cytometry on a PBMC aliquot measured the percentage of naive CD45RAhigh/CD27high T cells. Points on this clonotype: Its antigen specificity is not known. No base-level quality is on record; no much larger clone is a single base apart.

The library was produced with 5' RACE. TCRdb lists the instrument as Illumina HiSeq 2500. A second PCR of roughly 6 to 11 cycles was run with a J-beta primer mix and a sample-barcoded 5' primer. A unique molecular identifier was introduced onto each TCR beta cDNA molecule by a template-switch 5' adaptor carrying 12 random nucleotides. Each sample yielded at least 3 million CDR3-containing paired-end reads. First-strand cDNA synthesis was performed from all RNA using the Mint cDNA synthesis kit, with priming by a TRBC-specific oligonucleotide. After uracil-DNA glycosylase treatment, a first 18-cycle PCR used universal primers M1SS and BC2_uni_R on all cDNA. For the original study's pipeline: Each sample was normalized by randomly selecting 1 million high-quality reads, each carrying a distinct molecular identifier. Instead of being binned into consensus sequences, reads that shared molecular identifiers were thrown out. CDR3 identification, clonotype clustering and error correction used MiTCR with a Q25 quality threshold and the strictest error-elimination algorithm. A nonparametric unseen species model with Euler transformation was used to estimate lower-bound total TCR beta diversity. TCRdb reanalyzed the raw reads on its own, using fastp at Q25 for trimming and MiXCR for clone calling, and kept in-frame beta chains. Entries are consolidated by CDR3 protein sequence, retaining the most common genes and DNA. TCRdb's processing, not the authors', yielded these V and J calls. In all, the sample holds hundreds of thousands of distinct CDR3 sequences, and 58% of those were seen once. Over 30% of the sample comes from the top ten.

The receptor was derived from a man in his sixties in good health. Sequenced: blood. This sequence uses TRBV20-1 and TRBJ1-5; 10 central bases correspond to TRBD1. The CDR3 region has the sequence CSAKRTGGNQPQHF. The DNA sequence follows: TGCAGTGCTAAAAGGACAGGGGGAAATCAGCCCCAGCATTTT.